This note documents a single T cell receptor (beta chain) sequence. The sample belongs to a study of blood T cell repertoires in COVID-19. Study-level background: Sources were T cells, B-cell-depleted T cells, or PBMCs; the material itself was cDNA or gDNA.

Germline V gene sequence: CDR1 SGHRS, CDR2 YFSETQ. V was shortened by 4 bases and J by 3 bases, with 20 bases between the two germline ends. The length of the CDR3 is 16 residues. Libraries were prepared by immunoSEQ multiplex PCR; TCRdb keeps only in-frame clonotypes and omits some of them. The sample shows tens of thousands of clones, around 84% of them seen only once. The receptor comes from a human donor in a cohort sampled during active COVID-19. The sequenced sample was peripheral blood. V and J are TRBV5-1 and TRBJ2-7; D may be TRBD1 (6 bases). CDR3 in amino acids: CASSEAQGPPDYEQYF. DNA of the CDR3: TGCGCCAGCAGCGAGGCTCAGGGGCCACCCGACTACGAGCAGTACTTC.